This TCR beta chain was found in a study of shared clonotypes between healthy human individuals. This table comes from immunoSEQ multiplex PCR, and its TCRdb copy is limited to in-frame clones, with some not included. Here the sample spans 2 million to 2.5 million clones, roughly 93% being singletons. There were no recent acute infections or vaccinations among the donors, who were healthy HIV-negative adults. Study-wide results and caveats: Estimated clonotype richness was generally higher in naive than memory subsets. The diversity represented, both genetic and in exposure history, was limited by few donors.

Germline lookup yields CDR1 LNHNV and CDR2 YYDKDF (reference sequence). The V end was cut by 3 bases, the J end by 3 bases, with 9 bases between. The CDR3 has 13 amino acids. With regard to this clone: Its cognate antigen is unknown.

Sequencing used naive CD4+ T cells from PBMCs. The subset denotes: CD45RA+ positively selected. The V call is TRBV15, the J call TRBJ2-7; D remains unclear. This receptor was obtained from a man between 18 and 35 years old in good health. Some clones in this sample may be carry-over from other donors' samples. The CDR3 reads CATSRRNDYEQYF. The CDR3 DNA reads as TGTGCCACCAGCAGGAGAAACGACTACGAGCAGTACTTC.